This entry lists 20 T cell receptor beta chains sequenced from one sample in a study of T cell clonality in common variable immunodeficiency. Repertoires were generated with immunoSEQ multiplex PCR, while TCRdb's copy carries only in-frame clones and drops some. There are about 52,000 clones in the sample, none observed a single time. Sequencing was carried out using peripheral blood mononuclear cells. The source of these receptors is a person aged 18-69 years in good health.

At least ten counts were recorded for this clone. With the read ending 3 residues before the CDR3 end, the germline J gene is used to fill in that end. The genes are TRBV7-2 and TRBJ2-3; 8 bases line up with TRBD1. Unmatched junction bases numbered 6, after V lost 6 bases and J lost 1 base. This CDR3 contains 15 residues. The germline V gene has CDR1 SGHTA and CDR2 FQGNSA. The CDR3 DNA, read in part, is TGTGCCAGCAGACCCGGACAGGGACGCACAGATACG. Translation gives CASRPGQGRTDT. The whole CDR3 reads CASRPGQGRTDTQYF.

This clone has more than one count but fewer than ten. The CDR3 is cut off 3 residues early in the read; its end comes from the germline J gene. The V call is TRBV18, the J call TRBJ1-2; a weak D match, TRBD1 (6 bases). The CDR3 is 17 residues long. CDR1 and CDR2 (germline): KGHSH, LQKENI. The covered CDR3 bases are TGTGCCAGCTCACCACCGCGACTAGCGGGGGGCACAGATACC. Its translation is CASSPPRLAGGTDT. The CDR3 reads in full as CASSPPRLAGGTDTYTF.

This clone came up many times. Read coverage stops 3 residues before the CDR3 terminus; the germline J gene supplies the remainder. The chain has TRBV20-1 and TRBJ2-5; 10 positions agree with TRBD2. The germline gives CDR1 DFQATT, CDR2 SNEGSKA (reference sequence). The J segment lost 1 base and the V segment lost 2 bases, leaving 1 base of the junction unmatched. The CDR3 spans 14 residues. The covered CDR3 bases are TGCAGTGCTAGAAGCGGGGGGGCCCAAGAGACC. Its translation: CSARSGGAQET. The whole CDR3 reads CSARSGGAQETQYF.

As to this clone: The CDR3 end is not reached by the read, which stops 3 residues before it; the germline J gene fills it in. J is TRBJ1-1 and V is TRBV19; the D gene is possibly TRBD1 (5 bases). CDR1 is LNHDA, CDR2 SQIVND, per germline (reference sequence). Trimming shortened V by 1 base and J by 3 bases, and 9 bases separated the two germline ends. The CDR3 sequence is 14 residues long. The CDR3 DNA, read in part, is TGTGCCAGTAGTATAGGGGAGGGGTACACTGAA. It is translated as CASSIGEGYTE. The whole CDR3 protein reads CASSIGEGYTEAFF.

This clone was recorded at least ten times. The read is 3 residues too short to cover the CDR3 end, so that end is filled in from the germline J gene. The chain employs TRBV10-3 and TRBJ2-7; 9 bases agree with TRBD2. CDR3 size: 14 residues. The germline CDR1 and CDR2 sequences are ENHRY and SYGVKD. J gave up 3 bases and V 6 bases, and 6 bases lay outside the gene matches. Incomplete CDR3 DNA: TGTGCCATCAGGGCTGATAGCGGGAGCTACGAG. This encodes CAIRADSGSYE. The CDR3 in full is CAIRADSGSYEQYF.

This clone has more than one count but fewer than ten. The CDR3 end is not reached by the read, which stops 3 residues before it; the germline J gene fills it in. The V and J genes are TRBV20-1 and TRBJ2-3, with 8 bases fitting TRBD2. J lost 3 bases, V lost 6 bases, and 11 bases had no gene match. Germline assignment: CDR1 DFQATT and CDR2 SNEGSKA (reference sequence). CDR3 length: 15 amino acids. CDR3 sequence reads: CSASGAGGLTDTQYF. The sequenced part of the CDR3 DNA is TGCAGTGCCAGCGGTGCGGGAGGTCTGACAGATACG.

This clone came up a few times. The read ends 3 residues shy of where the CDR3 ends; the end is completed using the germline J gene. The chain combines TRBV10-2 with TRBJ2-7, with 12 bases that match TRBD2. The CDR3 sequence is 13 residues long. J was trimmed by 4 bases and V by 7 bases; bases with no gene match: 2. Looked up from germline, CDR1 is WSHSY and CDR2 is SAAADI. CDR3: CASKTSGGYEQYF. CDR3 DNA (partial): TGCGCCAGCAAAACTAGCGGGGGGTACGAG.

This clone occurred many times. The read ends 3 residues shy of where the CDR3 ends; the end is completed using the germline J gene. V is TRBV20-1 and J is TRBJ1-2; tentative D call: TRBD1 (6 bases). The CDR3 totals 13 residues. The germline gives CDR1 DFQATT, CDR2 SNEGSKA (reference sequence). CDR3 in amino acids: CSAPKAGAKGYTF. The sequenced CDR3 bases are TGCAGTGCCCCGAAAGCAGGGGCGAAAGGC.

This clone was counted ten times or more. The read terminates 3 residues before the CDR3 end, so the remaining end is supplied by the germline J gene. The chain has TRBV29-1 and TRBJ2-1; TRBD2 aligns across 8 bases. The V and J ends lost 6 bases and 6 bases, in that order; junction bases with no gene match: 7. Germline CDR1 and CDR2: SQVTM and ANQGSEA. The CDR3 is made up of 13 amino acids. The chain's CDR3 is CSVRGGEINEQFF. Partial CDR3 DNA: TGCAGCGTCCGGGGGGGCGAGATCAATGAG.

This clone was detected a few times. The read finishes 3 residues shy of the CDR3 end, and the germline J gene is used to complete it. The rearrangement links TRBV7-2 to TRBJ1-2; 7 bases agree with TRBD1. Germline CDR1 SGHTA, CDR2 FQGNSA. The length of the CDR3 is 12 residues. This CDR3 is CASSYRGGAYTF. The DNA read from the CDR3 is TGTGCCAGCAGTTACAGGGGAGGAGCC.

Ten or more counts support this clone. The read terminates 3 residues before the CDR3 end, so the remaining end is supplied by the germline J gene. The genes are TRBV5-6 and TRBJ1-2, with 10 bases aligning to TRBD1. V was pared by 5 bases and J by 2 bases, with 3 bases of the junction left unmatched. The CDR3 consists of 14 residues. The germline V gene has CDR1 SGHDT and CDR2 YYEEEE. The CDR3 is CASRGTGVNYGYTF. The sequenced CDR3 bases are TGTGCCAGCAGGGGGACAGGGGTAAACTATGGC.

Concerning this clone itself: Sequence at one end of the junction differs from germline and may be a read error. The observed sequence ends 3 residues before the CDR3 terminus, with the missing tail filled in from the germline J gene. This CDR3 is also generated by other DNA sequences in the sample. The chain joins TRBV19 to TRBJ1-3; no reliable D call. CDR1 and CDR2 from the germline V gene are LNHDA and SQIVND (reference sequence). CDR3 size: 15 residues. The CDR3 reads CASSIGLDSGNTIYF. The CDR3 DNA, read in part, is TGTGCCAGTAGTATAGGACTGGACTCTGGAAACACA.

This clone occurred many times. The covered CDR3 bases are TGTGCCAGCAGTTTAGCCGGTCTGTACGAG. Protein product: CASSLAGLYE. Given in full, the CDR3 is CASSLAGLYEQYF. The rearrangement links TRBV12-3 or TRBV12-4 to TRBJ2-7; the D is unclear. Read sequence stops 3 residues before the CDR3 end, and the germline J gene provides the missing end. V lost 0 bases and J lost 4, with 7 bases in between. CDR3 length equals 13 residues.

This clone was picked up many times. The DNA ends 3 residues before the CDR3 does, and the rest of the CDR3 is filled in from the germline J gene. The chain couples TRBV7-6 to TRBJ1-1; the D is unclear. This CDR3 is 12 amino acids long. Germline CDR1 SGHVS, CDR2 FNYEAQ. V was clipped by 4 bases and J by 0 bases, with 3 bases between them. This chain's CDR3 is CASSSMNTEAFF. The sequenced part of the CDR3 DNA is TGTGCCAGCAGCTCTATGAACACTGAA.

Ten or more counts support this clone. The CDR3 DNA, read in part, is TGTGCCTGCTCAACCGGGACAGGGGTTCAGCCC. The encoded protein is CACSTGTGVQP. The whole CDR3 is CACSTGTGVQPQHF. This chain joins TRBV30 and TRBJ1-5; TRBD1 aligns across 10 bases. The read falls 3 residues short of the CDR3 end, and the missing part is taken from the germline J gene. Trimming at V came to 6 bases and at J to 6 bases, leaving 8 bases not matched to a gene. The CDR3 has 14 amino acids. The V gene's germline CDR1 is GTSNPN and CDR2 SVGIG (reference sequence).

On this clone itself: The CDR3 is cut off 3 residues early in the read; its end comes from the germline J gene. The chain has TRBV7-6 and TRBJ1-2, with 7 bases matching TRBD1. CDR3 length equals 16 residues. The trim removed 4 bases at V and 3 bases at J, leaving 11 bases unmatched. Germline V gene sequence: CDR1 SGHVS, CDR2 FNYEAQ. The part of the CDR3 DNA that was read is TGTGCCAGCAGCTCCCTTCTGAGAGACAGGGACTATGGC. Translation gives CASSSLLRDRDYG. The CDR3, in full, reads CASSSLLRDRDYGYTF.

This clone was seen a few times. The CDR3 extends 3 residues past the end of the read, so its final part is completed from the germline J gene. The rearrangement joins TRBV5-1 to TRBJ1-1; D is uncertain. There are 15 residues in the CDR3. The germline gives CDR1 SGHRS, CDR2 YFSETQ. CDR3 residues: CASSRTLAALETAFF. The CDR3 DNA, read in part, is TGCGCCAGCAGCCGAACCCTAGCGGCCTTGGAGACC.

In its sample, this clone was seen many times. The observed sequence ends 3 residues before the CDR3 terminus, with the missing tail filled in from the germline J gene. Other DNA sequences in the same sample also yield this CDR3. The chain joins TRBV7-9 to TRBJ1-3; no definite D call. Between the trimmed V and J ends, which lost 1 base and 2 bases, there was a span of 6 bases. Germline V CDR1 and CDR2: SEHNR, FQNEAQ (reference sequence). The CDR3 contains 14 residues. Partial CDR3 DNA: TGTGCCAGCAGCTTAGGCGGGGCTGGAAACACC. Its protein is CASSLGGAGNT. The whole CDR3 protein reads CASSLGGAGNTIYF.

This clone was recorded many times. The sequenced fragment ends 3 residues before the CDR3 boundary, so the rest is inferred from the germline J gene. This chain uses TRBV13 with TRBJ2-1, with 7 bases matching TRBD1. Germline trimming cut 5 bases from V and 0 bases from J; bases unmatched to any gene: 10. The CDR3 loop spans 17 amino acids. Germline V gene lookup returns CDR1 PRHDT and CDR2 FYEKMQ (reference sequence). The sequenced part of the CDR3 DNA is TGTGCCAGCAGCCCGAGGACAGGCTTGAGCTCCTACAATGAG. Translated, it gives CASSPRTGLSSYNE. The full CDR3 sequence reads CASSPRTGLSSYNEQFF.

Many counts were recorded for this clone. One end of the junction varies from germline; a read error may be responsible. The read terminates 3 residues before the CDR3 end, so the remaining end is supplied by the germline J gene. V is TRBV7-7 and J is TRBJ2-2, with 11 bases aligning to TRBD1. This CDR3 spans 17 amino acids. Germline V gene data show CDR1 as SSHAT and CDR2 as FNYEAQ (reference sequence). CDR3 bases read: TGTGCTAGCAGCTTAGATGGACAGGGGGCGCGTAGCGGGGAG. Amino acids: CASSLDGQGARSGE. The whole CDR3 protein is CASSLDGQGARSGELFF.